The text below deals with one T cell receptor (beta chain). The data derive from a study of blood T cell repertoires in COVID-19. About the study: PBMCs, B-cell-depleted T cells, or T cells were the source of the cDNA or gDNA that made up the material.

The CDR3 is 18 residues long. Germline assignment: CDR1 SGHAT and CDR2 FQNNGV. V shed 1 base, J shed 4 bases, and the junction held 7 bases outside the gene matches. In the source study's methods: Using reference gene primer amplification, nucleated cell counts were estimated. Clones were read by immunoSEQ multiplex PCR, and TCRdb kept only the in-frame ones, dropping some. V, J and clone size are those of that table, while D and trimming were read from the DNA. The data contain about 160,000 clones, 80% to 95% of them singletons. The chain combines TRBV11-2 with TRBJ1-6, with 10 bases that match TRBD1. The TCR comes from a woman aged 50 to 60 with acute or convalescent COVID-19. Sequenced: peripheral blood. The CDR3 loop reads CASSLAGQGRWYNSPLHF. DNA of the CDR3: TGTGCCAGCAGCTTAGCGGGACAGGGGAGGTGGTATAATTCACCCCTCCACTTT.